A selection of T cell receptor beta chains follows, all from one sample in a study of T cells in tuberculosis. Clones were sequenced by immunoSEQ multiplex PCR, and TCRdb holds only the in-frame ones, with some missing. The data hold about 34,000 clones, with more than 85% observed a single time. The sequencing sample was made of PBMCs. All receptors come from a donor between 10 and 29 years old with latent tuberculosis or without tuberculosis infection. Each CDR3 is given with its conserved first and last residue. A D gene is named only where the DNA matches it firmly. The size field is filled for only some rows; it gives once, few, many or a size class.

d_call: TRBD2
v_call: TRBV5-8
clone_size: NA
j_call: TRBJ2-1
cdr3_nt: TGTGCCAGCAGCCACGAGCGGGAGTGGGACAATGAGCAGTTCTTC
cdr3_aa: CASSHEREWDNEQFF

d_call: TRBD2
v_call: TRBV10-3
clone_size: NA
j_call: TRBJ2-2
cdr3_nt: TGTGCCATCAGCCCGGGAGGGACCGGGGAGCTGTTTTTT
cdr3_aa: CAISPGGTGELFF

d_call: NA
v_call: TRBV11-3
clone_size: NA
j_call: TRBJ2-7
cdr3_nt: TGTGCCAGCAGCTTGGGTGGGGACATGGGTGAGCAGTACTTC
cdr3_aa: CASSLGGDMGEQYF

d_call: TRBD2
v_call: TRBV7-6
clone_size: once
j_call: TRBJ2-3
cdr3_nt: TGTGCCAGCAGCTTCTCAAGCGGGAGCGGTAGCACAGATACGCAGTATTTT
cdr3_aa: CASSFSSGSGSTDTQYF

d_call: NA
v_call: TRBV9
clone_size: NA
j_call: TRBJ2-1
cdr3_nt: TGTGCCAGCAGCGCCGACGGGTACTCCTACAATGAGCAGTTCTTC
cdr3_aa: CASSADGYSYNEQFF

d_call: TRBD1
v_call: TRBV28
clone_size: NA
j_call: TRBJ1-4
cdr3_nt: TGTGCCAGCACGGCAGGGGGGTTTGAAAAACTGTTTTTT
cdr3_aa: CASTAGGFEKLFF

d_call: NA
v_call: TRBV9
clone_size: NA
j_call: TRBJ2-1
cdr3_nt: TGTGCCAGCGGTCCGGAGGGCCCCTTCTACAATGAGCAGTTCTTC
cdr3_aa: CASGPEGPFYNEQFF

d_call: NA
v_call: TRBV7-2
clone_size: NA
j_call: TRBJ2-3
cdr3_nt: TGTGCCAGCAGCTTAGTTAGTTTTAGAGATACGCAGTATTTT
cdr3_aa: CASSLVSFRDTQYF

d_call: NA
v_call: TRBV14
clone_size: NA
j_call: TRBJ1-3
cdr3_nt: TGTGCCAGCTCGCGATATCTCTCTGGAAACACCATATATTTT
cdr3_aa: CASSRYLSGNTIYF

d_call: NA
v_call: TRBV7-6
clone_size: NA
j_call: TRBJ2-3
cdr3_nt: TGTGCCAGCAGCGCCGGCAGGCCCACAGATACGCAGTATTTT
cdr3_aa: CASSAGRPTDTQYF